Each of the 10 T cell receptor beta chains below was sequenced from the same sample in a study of blood T cell repertoires in COVID-19 (dated by TCRdb to 2018 to 2021). Library preparation used the immunoSEQ multiplex PCR assay. Drawn from immuneACCESS, this table holds only the in-frame rearrangements with V and J called that TCRdb kept. Clones are partly lost; checked studies trace under half to an unresolved V gene and leave the rest unexplained. Across this sample there are some 130,000 clones, with 70% to 85% seen only once. The biggest ten clones account for roughly 11% of the sample. Sequencing was done on a sample of peripheral blood. These receptors all come from a man between 60 and 75 years old who had recovered from COVID-19.

The rearrangement links TRBV9 to TRBJ1-1; 7 bases line up with TRBD1. J gave up 0 bases and V 0 bases, and 2 bases lay outside the gene matches. Germline CDR1 and CDR2: SGDLS and YYNGEE. The CDR3 has 15 amino acids. The CDR3 loop is CASSVGQGMNTEAFF. The CDR3 nucleotides are TGTGCCAGCAGCGTAGGACAGGGCATGAACACTGAAGCTTTCTTT.

The rearrangement joins TRBV19 to TRBJ2-3, with a tentative D call TRBD1 (6 bases). In germline, CDR1 is LNHDA, CDR2 SQIVND (reference sequence). The V end was cut by 3 bases, the J end by 0 bases, with 10 bases between. The CDR3 runs 15 residues. The CDR3 DNA follows: TGTGCCAGTAGTATGACAGGCCCTAGCACAGATACGCAGTATTTT. Its protein product is CASSMTGPSTDTQYF. The full variable domain, in which reference TRBV19 and TRBJ2-3 provide the parts outside the CDR3, is DGGITQSPKYLFRKEGQNVTLSCEQNLNHDAMYWYRQDPGQGLRLIYYSQIVNDFQKGDIAEGYSVSREKKESFPLTVTSAQKNPTAFYLCASSMTGPSTDTQYFGPGTRLTVL.

The V call is TRBV28, the J call TRBJ2-1; 8 bases fit TRBD1. V trimming: 3 bases; J trimming: 1 base; junction bases outside the gene matches: 5. Germline loops: CDR1 MDHEN, CDR2 SYDVKM. This CDR3 is built from 16 residues. CDR3 coding DNA: TGTGCCAGCAGTTTCTCGCAGGGGGCTTCCTACAATGAGCAGTTCTTC. Amino acid sequence: CASSFSQGASYNEQFF. Full variable domain (outside the CDR3, taken from reference TRBV28 and TRBJ2-1): DVKVTQSSRYLVKRTGEKVFLECVQDMDHENMFWYRQDPGLGLRLIYFSYDVKMKEKGDIPEGYSVSREKKERFSLILESASTNQTSMYLCASSFSQGASYNEQFFGPGTRLTVL.

The chain employs TRBV30 and TRBJ2-7; 11 positions match TRBD2. CDR3 size: 15 residues. The germline gives CDR1 GTSNPN, CDR2 SVGIG (reference sequence). The J segment lost 2 bases and the V segment lost 3 bases, leaving 6 bases of the junction unmatched. CDR3 in amino acids: CAWSVGTSGTYEQYF. DNA for the CDR3: TGTGCCTGGAGCGTAGGGACTAGCGGAACCTACGAGCAGTACTTC.

This clone was picked up one time. The chain is built from TRBV11-3 and TRBJ1-1; a possible D gene is TRBD1 (5 bases). The CDR3 is 13 residues long. Germline-derived CDR1 and CDR2 are SGHNT and YENEEA. Deletions cut 4 bases from V and 3 bases from J, with 9 bases between. The CDR3 region is CASSSRGDTEAFF. The CDR3 DNA sequence: TGTGCCAGCAGCTCACGGGGGGACACTGAAGCTTTCTTT.

This chain links TRBV7-2 with TRBJ1-3; 8 bases map to TRBD1. Germline CDR1 and CDR2: SGHTA and FQGNSA. V was pared by 1 base and J by 0 bases, with 5 bases of the junction left unmatched. The CDR3 consists of 17 residues. The CDR3 region has the DNA TGTGCCAGCAGCTTAGGGGGGACAGGCCACTCTGGAAACACCATATATTTT. As protein: CASSLGGTGHSGNTIYF.

The gene calls are TRBV3-1 (or the pseudogene TRBV3-2) and TRBJ2-3, with 13 bases lining up with TRBD2. The CDR3 runs 16 residues. Per the germline V gene, CDR1 is LGHDT and CDR2 is YNNKEL (reference sequence). The V gene end was trimmed by 6 bases and the J gene end by 8 bases; junction bases not matched to a gene: 11. The CDR3 sequence: CASSSFGTSGILTQYF. The CDR3 nucleotides are TGTGCCAGCAGTTCTTTCGGGACTAGCGGGATTCTTACGCAGTATTTT.

This chain joins TRBV28 and TRBJ1-2, with D possibly being TRBD1 (5 bases). Germline CDR1 MDHEN, CDR2 SYDVKM. This CDR3 has 14 residues. V lost 6 bases and J lost 2, with 13 bases in between. The CDR3 nucleotides are TGTGCCAGCAGCCTCGACAGTTCCAACTATGGCTACACCTTC. Residues: CASSLDSSNYGYTF.

CDR3 protein: CASSQAGIAKNIQYF. The CDR3 DNA follows: TGTGCCAGCAGCCAAGCCGGGATAGCCAAAAACATTCAGTACTTC. V is TRBV3-1 (or the pseudogene TRBV3-2) and J is TRBJ2-4; a weak D match, TRBD2 (5 bases). V was cut by 1 base and J by 0 bases, with 7 bases left in between. Germline CDR1 reads LGHDT; CDR2 reads YNNKEL (reference sequence). The CDR3 consists of 15 residues.

The gene calls are TRBV6-2 or TRBV6-3 and TRBJ1-5; tentatively, D is TRBD1 (6 bases). The germline V and J ends were trimmed by 6 bases and 5 bases, with 14 bases remaining between them. CDR3 length: 14 amino acids. Germline V gene lookup returns CDR1 MNHEY and CDR2 SVGEGT. The CDR3 here is CASSLDSLYQPQHF. CDR3 nucleotides: TGTGCCAGCAGCCTGGACAGTCTTTATCAGCCCCAGCATTTT.